In this sample, the clone carrying this T cell receptor (beta chain) turned up many times. Its antigen remains unidentified. The data belong to a study of identical twins. Notes on the study in general: Possibly, invariant MAIT and iNKT cells partly confounded zero-insertion analyses.

This CDR3 region has 16 residues. The J segment lost 2 bases and the V segment lost 6 bases, leaving 11 bases of the junction unmatched. In germline, CDR1 is DFQATT, CDR2 SNEGSKA (reference sequence). MiXCR was run by TCRdb on the 5' RACE reads, yielding one entry per CDR3 protein. The sample records 250,000 or so distinct CDR3 sequences, 6% to 8.5% being singletons. These sequences were also reported in another study, on yellow fever vaccine responses in identical twins.

This rearrangement joins TRBV20-1 to TRBJ1-2; TRBD1 matches 11 bases. The sequenced sample was CD8+ T cells sorted from blood. This receptor was identified in a woman aged 18-29 years in good health. CDR3: CSASGQGAQFNYGYTF. The CDR3 nucleotides are TGCAGTGCAAGTGGACAGGGGGCACAATTCAACTATGGCTACACCTTC.